The rows below give T cell receptor beta chains drawn from one sample of a study of blood T cell repertoires in COVID-19. Assay: immunoSEQ multiplex PCR; the TCRdb copy retains only in-frame clones and omits some. Found here are 300,000 to 450,000 clones, roughly 86% of them singletons; the top ten hold 2.3%. The specimen was peripheral blood. The receptors were sampled from a woman aged 55-70 years with COVID-19, enrolled during active disease. The CDR3 runs from the conserved cysteine through the conserved F or W. A D gene is named only where the DNA matches it firmly. Clone size is stated in some rows and not others, as once, few, many or a class when expanded.

NA NA TRBJ2-7 TRBV28 TGTGCCAGCAGTTTGGACCGCCGAGCAGGACTTACCTACGAGCAGTACTTC CASSLDRRAGLTYEQYF
NA NA TRBJ1-2 TRBV6-1 TGTGCCAGCAGTGAACCGGGAAAAAATAAGAAAGTGTCTGGCTACACCTTC CASSEPGKNKKVSGYTF
NA TRBD2 TRBJ2-1 TRBV3-1/TRBV3-2 TGTGCCAGCAGCCAAGCTAGCGGGGGGGTTATAAAGTCCTCCTACAATGAGCAGTTCTTC CASSQASGGVIKSSYNEQFF
NA TRBD1 TRBJ1-4 TRBV19 TGTGCCAGTAGTCGTTTGGGACAGGGCGCAACTAATGAAAAACTGTTTTTT CASSRLGQGATNEKLFF
NA TRBD2 TRBJ2-1 TRBV5-5 TGTGCCAGCAGCTTATACGGGGGGGACTACAATGAGCAGTTCTTC CASSLYGGDYNEQFF
NA NA TRBJ1-2 TRBV5-4 TGTGCCAGCATGCAGGGAACTAACTATGGCTACACCTTC CASMQGTNYGYTF
NA TRBD1 TRBJ2-2 TRBV18 TGTGCCAGCTCACCGGGACAGGGGGCGCTTACCGGGGAGCTGTTTTTT CASSPGQGALTGELFF
once TRBD2 TRBJ2-1 TRBV6-1 TGTGCCAGCAGTGAATTAGGCGGGGGGGTTGCGTACAATGAGCAGTTCTTC CASSELGGGVAYNEQFF
NA TRBD1 TRBJ2-3 TRBV5-4 TGTGCCAGCAGCTTACCGGGACAGCGACTACCCCGGGACACAGATACGCAGTATTTT CASSLPGQRLPRDTDTQYF
NA NA TRBJ1-2 TRBV7-9 TGTGCCAGCAGCTTAACGCAGGACAGCACTAACTATGGCTACACCTTC CASSLTQDSTNYGYTF
NA TRBD2 TRBJ2-5 TRBV5-1 TGCGCCAGCAACAGCGGGGGGGAGACCCAGTACTTC CASNSGGETQYF
NA NA TRBJ1-1 TRBV11-2 TGTGCCAGCAGCTTTCTAGGTTGGGCTGAAGCTTTCTTT CASSFLGWAEAFF
NA TRBD1 TRBJ2-7 TRBV19 TGTGCCAGTAGAGAGACAGGGGCTACCTTTGGAGAGCAGTACTTC CASRETGATFGEQYF
NA TRBD1 TRBJ1-2 TRBV28 TGTGCCAGCAGACTAGACAGGGTCCCTTCTGGCTACACCTTC CASRLDRVPSGYTF
once TRBD1 TRBJ1-6 TRBV5-5 TGTGCCAGCACCCAAGGGGGACAGTGGAGCTCCTATAATTCACCCCTCCACTTT CASTQGGQWSSYNSPLHF
many NA TRBJ2-7 TRBV7-8 TGTGCCAGCAGCCACCGGCGGCAATCCTCCTACGAGCAGTACTTC CASSHRRQSSYEQYF
NA TRBD1 TRBJ2-7 TRBV4-1 TGCGCCGACCCGCCGGGACAGGGGTCCTACGAGCAGTACTTC CADPPGQGSYEQYF
once NA TRBJ2-7 TRBV7-9 TGTGCCAGCAGCCCGCCTTACAGCTCCTACGAGCAGTACTTC CASSPPYSSYEQYF
NA NA TRBJ1-2 TRBV15 TGTGCCACCAGCAGAGATCCTCATGGCTACACCTTC CATSRDPHGYTF
few TRBD2 TRBJ2-2 TRBV5-1 TGCGCCAGCAGCCCCCGGGGAGGGGACACCGGGGAGCTGTTTTTT CASSPRGGDTGELFF
NA TRBD2 TRBJ2-7 TRBV27 TGTGCCAGCAGCTCCGGACTAGCGGGGGCCCTAATCTACGAGCAGTACTTC CASSSGLAGALIYEQYF
few NA TRBJ1-5 TRBV2 TGTGCCAGCAGTGAACAAGTCACTTATAGCAATCAGCCCCAGCATTTT CASSEQVTYSNQPQHF
NA NA TRBJ1-3 TRBV28 TGTGCCAGCATCCTCTCGGGTACAGGAAACACCATATATTTT CASILSGTGNTIYF
NA NA TRBJ2-6 TRBV2 TGTGCCAGCAGAGCGCAGGGCTCTGGGGCCAACGTCCTGACTTTC CASRAQGSGANVLTF
once TRBD2 TRBJ2-7 TRBV12-5 TGTGCTAGTGGTTTCGGGGTACCAGCGGGGGGAGTCTCCTACGAGCAGTACTTC CASGFGVPAGGVSYEQYF
NA TRBD1 TRBJ2-1 TRBV5-1 TGCGCCAGCAGCTTCGCCCCCGGGACAGGGGGCGGCGGAGAGCAGTTCTTC CASSFAPGTGGGGEQFF
NA TRBD1 TRBJ1-3 TRBV4-1 TGCGCCAGCAGCCTACAGGGGGGACCCTCTGGAAACACCATATATTTT CASSLQGGPSGNTIYF
NA NA TRBJ1-3 TRBV28 TGTGCCGGGCGGGGGAGCTCTGGAAACACCATATATTTT CAGRGSSGNTIYF
NA NA TRBJ2-5 TRBV2 TGTGCCAGCAAGACAGGTAGTCGGGAGACCCAGTACTTC CASKTGSRETQYF
NA TRBD2 TRBJ2-7 TRBV29-1 TGCAGCGTTGTAAGTAGCGGGGGACCTGGGGAGCAGTACTTC CSVVSSGGPGEQYF
NA NA TRBJ2-2 TRBV6-5 TGTGCCAGCATTAGTCCGAACACCGGGGAGCTGTTTTTT CASISPNTGELFF
NA NA TRBJ2-4 TRBV7-3 TGTGCCAGCAGCTTACGGGCCAAAAACATTCAGTACTTC CASSLRAKNIQYF
NA TRBD1 TRBJ1-2 TRBV7-8 TGTGCCAGCAGCCCCCCAGGTGGGACAGGGCCTCGGGGCTACACCTTC CASSPPGGTGPRGYTF
NA TRBD1 TRBJ1-1 TRBV6-5 TGTGCCAGCAGTCCTACTACAGGGGTGACTGAAGCTTTCTTT CASSPTTGVTEAFF
NA NA TRBJ1-6 TRBV19 TGTGCCAGTAGTATAGGTCTACAGGCTCGAAATTCACCCCTCCACTTT CASSIGLQARNSPLHF
NA NA TRBJ1-2 TRBV10-3 TGTGCCATCAGTGACCTTGGGACAAAAGGAGCTAACTATGGCTACACCTTC CAISDLGTKGANYGYTF
NA NA TRBJ2-1 TRBV6-4 TGTGCCAGCAGTGTTTCGGCGGGTTACAATGAGCAGTTCTTC CASSVSAGYNEQFF
NA TRBD1 TRBJ1-2 TRBV2 TGTGCCAGCAGTCCCCAACGGACAGGACGTTCCTATGGCTACACCTTC CASSPQRTGRSYGYTF
NA NA TRBJ2-2 TRBV5-1 TGCGCCAGCAGCTTGCCTCCCTCCGGGAACACCGGGGAGCTGTTTTTT CASSLPPSGNTGELFF
NA TRBD1 TRBJ1-2 TRBV7-9 TGTGCCAGCGCGGGACAGGATAACTATGGCTACACCTTC CASAGQDNYGYTF
NA NA TRBJ2-3 TRBV19 TGTGCCAGTACCCTGACAGGGGGCGGGGGGGCGAGAGATACGCAGTATTTT CASTLTGGGGARDTQYF
NA NA TRBJ1-1 TRBV11-2 TGTGCCAGCAGCTCCCCTTCGGAAGCTTTCTTT CASSSPSEAFF
NA TRBD2 TRBJ2-7 TRBV5-1 TGCGCCAGCAGCTGGGATGGGTCTAGCGGGGCCGAGCAGTACTTC CASSWDGSSGAEQYF
NA NA TRBJ2-1 TRBV20-1 TGCAGTGCGAACTACGACAATGAGCAGTTCTTC CSANYDNEQFF
NA TRBD1 TRBJ1-1 TRBV7-2 TGTGCCAGCAGGAGGGGACAGGCTAGTTCTGAAGCTTTCTTT CASRRGQASSEAFF